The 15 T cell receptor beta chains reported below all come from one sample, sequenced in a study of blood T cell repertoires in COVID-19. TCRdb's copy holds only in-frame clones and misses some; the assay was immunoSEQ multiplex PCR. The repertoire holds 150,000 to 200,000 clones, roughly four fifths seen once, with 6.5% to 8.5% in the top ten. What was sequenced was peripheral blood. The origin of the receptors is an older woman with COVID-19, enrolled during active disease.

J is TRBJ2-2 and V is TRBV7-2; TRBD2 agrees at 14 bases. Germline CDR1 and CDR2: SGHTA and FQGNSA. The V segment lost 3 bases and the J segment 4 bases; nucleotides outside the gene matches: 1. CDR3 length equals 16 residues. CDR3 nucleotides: TGTGCCAGCAGCTTGACTAGCGGGAGGGTCACCGGGGAGCTGTTTTTT. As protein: CASSLTSGRVTGELFF.

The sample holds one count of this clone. The CDR3 protein is CASSQEEQGTLHPYNEQFF. Written as DNA, the CDR3 is TGTGCCAGCAGCCAAGAAGAACAGGGGACCCTCCACCCCTACAATGAGCAGTTCTTC. The chain has TRBV3-1 (or the pseudogene TRBV3-2) and TRBJ2-1, with 7 bases identical to TRBD1. Germline trimming cut 0 bases from V and 2 bases from J; bases unmatched to any gene: 13. The CDR3 is made up of 19 amino acids. Germline CDR1 LGHDT, CDR2 YNNKEL (reference sequence).

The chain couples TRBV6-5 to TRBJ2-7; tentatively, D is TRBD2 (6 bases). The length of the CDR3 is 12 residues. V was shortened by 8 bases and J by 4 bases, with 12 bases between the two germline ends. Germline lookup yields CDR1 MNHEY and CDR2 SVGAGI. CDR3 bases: TGTGCCAGCCAAAGGAGGGAGTACGAGCAGTACTTC. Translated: CASQRREYEQYF.

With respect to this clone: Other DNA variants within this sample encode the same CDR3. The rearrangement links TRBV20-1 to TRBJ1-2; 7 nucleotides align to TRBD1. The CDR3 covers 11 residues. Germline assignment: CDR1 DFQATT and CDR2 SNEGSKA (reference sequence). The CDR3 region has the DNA TGCAGCGGGACAGCGAACTATGGCTACACCTTC. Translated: CSGTANYGYTF.

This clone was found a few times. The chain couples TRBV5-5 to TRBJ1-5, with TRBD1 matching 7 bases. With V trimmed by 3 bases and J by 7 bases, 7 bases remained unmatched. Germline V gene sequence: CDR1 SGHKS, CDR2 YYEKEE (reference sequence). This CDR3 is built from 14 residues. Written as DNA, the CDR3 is TGTGCCAGCAGCTATCGGACAGGTGACCAGCCCCAGCATTTT. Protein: CASSYRTGDQPQHF.

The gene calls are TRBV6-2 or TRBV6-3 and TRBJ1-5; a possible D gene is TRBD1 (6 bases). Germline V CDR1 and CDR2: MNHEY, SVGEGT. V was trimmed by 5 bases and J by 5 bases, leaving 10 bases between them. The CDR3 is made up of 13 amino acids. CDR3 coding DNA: TGTGCCAGCAGTGGTCACAGGGATCAGCCCCAGCATTTT. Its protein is CASSGHRDQPQHF.

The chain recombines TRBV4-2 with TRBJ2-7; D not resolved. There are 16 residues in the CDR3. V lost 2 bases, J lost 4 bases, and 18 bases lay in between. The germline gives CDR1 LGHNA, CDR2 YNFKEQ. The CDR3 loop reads CASSQRMAGTLYEQYF. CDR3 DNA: TGTGCCAGCAGCCAAAGAATGGCAGGTACCCTTTACGAGCAGTACTTC.

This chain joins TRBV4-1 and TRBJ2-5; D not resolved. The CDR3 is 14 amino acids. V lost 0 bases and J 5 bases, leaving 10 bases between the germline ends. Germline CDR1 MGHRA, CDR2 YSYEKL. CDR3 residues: CASSQDKARETQYF. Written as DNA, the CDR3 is TGCGCCAGCAGCCAAGATAAGGCGAGGGAGACCCAGTACTTC.

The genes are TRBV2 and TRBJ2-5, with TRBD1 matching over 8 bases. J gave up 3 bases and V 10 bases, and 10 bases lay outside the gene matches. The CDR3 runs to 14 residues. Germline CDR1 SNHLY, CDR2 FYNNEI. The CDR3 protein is CATSNQGAKETQYF. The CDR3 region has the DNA TGTGCCACGTCTAACCAGGGGGCGAAAGAGACCCAGTACTTC. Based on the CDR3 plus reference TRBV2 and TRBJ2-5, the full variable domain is EPEVTQTPSHQVTQMGQEVILRCVPISNHLYFYWYRQILGQKVEFLVSFYNNEISEKSEIFDDQFSVERPDGSNFTLKIRSTKLEDSAMYFCATSNQGAKETQYFGPGTRLLVL.

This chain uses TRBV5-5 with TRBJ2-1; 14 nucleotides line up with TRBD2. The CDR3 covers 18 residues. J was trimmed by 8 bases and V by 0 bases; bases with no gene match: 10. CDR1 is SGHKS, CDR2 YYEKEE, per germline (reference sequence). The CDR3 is CASSLGHGTSGSRDEQFF. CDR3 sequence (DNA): TGTGCCAGCAGCTTGGGACACGGGACTAGCGGGAGTAGAGATGAGCAGTTCTTC.

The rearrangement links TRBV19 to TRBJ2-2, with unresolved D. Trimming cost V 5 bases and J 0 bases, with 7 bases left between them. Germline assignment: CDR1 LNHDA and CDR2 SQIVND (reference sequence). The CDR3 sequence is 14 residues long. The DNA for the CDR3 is TGTGCCAGTAGTTTACTAACGAACACCGGGGAGCTGTTTTTT. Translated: CASSLLTNTGELFF.

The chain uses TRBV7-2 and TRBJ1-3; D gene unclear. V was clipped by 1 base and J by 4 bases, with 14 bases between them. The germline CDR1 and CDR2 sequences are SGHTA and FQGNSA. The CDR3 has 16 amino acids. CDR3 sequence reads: CASSLVSVALGNTIYF. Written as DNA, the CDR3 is TGTGCCAGCAGCTTAGTCTCGGTAGCTCTAGGAAACACCATATATTTT.

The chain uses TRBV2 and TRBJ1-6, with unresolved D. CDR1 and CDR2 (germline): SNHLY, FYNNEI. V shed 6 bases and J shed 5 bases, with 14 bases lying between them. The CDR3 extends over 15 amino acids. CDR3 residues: CASRPRSLDNSPLHF. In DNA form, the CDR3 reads TGTGCCAGCAGGCCCCGGTCCTTGGATAATTCACCCCTCCACTTT. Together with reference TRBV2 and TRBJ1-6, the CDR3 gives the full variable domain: EPEVTQTPSHQVTQMGQEVILRCVPISNHLYFYWYRQILGQKVEFLVSFYNNEISEKSEIFDDQFSVERPDGSNFTLKIRSTKLEDSAMYFCASRPRSLDNSPLHFGNGTRLTVT.

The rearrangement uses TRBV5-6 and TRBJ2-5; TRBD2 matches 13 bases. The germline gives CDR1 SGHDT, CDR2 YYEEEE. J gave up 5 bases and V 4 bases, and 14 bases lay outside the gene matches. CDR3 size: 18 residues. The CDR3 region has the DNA TGTGCCAGCAGCCGGAGGACTAGCGGGAGTAGGAGTAAGGAGACCCAGTACTTC. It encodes CASSRRTSGSRSKETQYF.

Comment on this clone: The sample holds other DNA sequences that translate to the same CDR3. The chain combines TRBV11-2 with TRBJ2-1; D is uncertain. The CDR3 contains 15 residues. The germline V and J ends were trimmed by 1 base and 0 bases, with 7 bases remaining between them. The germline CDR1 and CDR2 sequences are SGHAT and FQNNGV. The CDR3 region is CASSLGPFSYNEQFF. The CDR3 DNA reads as TGTGCCAGCAGCTTAGGGCCATTCTCCTACAATGAGCAGTTCTTC.